This T cell receptor (beta chain) was sequenced for a study of CD8 T cells in Susac syndrome. RNA in amounts of roughly 0.5 to 1 ug was reverse transcribed with random hexamers. From the immunoSEQ multiplex PCR reads, TCRdb called clonotypes with MiXCR, one entry per CDR3 protein. The sample yields over 150,000 distinct CDR3 sequences, 95% to 96% seen once. Germline V gene data show CDR1 as KGHSH and CDR2 as LQKENI. The CDR3 contains 16 residues. V lost 1 base to trimming and J lost 0 bases, with 12 bases between them. TEMRA cells were FACS-enriched, with CD8+ and CD4+ T cells isolated negatively. This TCR came from a human donor with Susac syndrome. This chain connects TRBV18 to TRBJ1-2; D gene unclear. Sequenced material: CD4+ T cells from PBMCs. The CDR3 loop reads CASSPRQDHPNYGYTF. The CDR3 DNA sequence: TGTGCCAGCTCACCACGCCAGGACCATCCTAACTATGGCTACACCTTC. Based on the CDR3 plus reference TRBV18 and TRBJ1-2, the full variable domain is NAGVMQNPRHLVRRRGQEARLRCSPMKGHSHVYWYRQLPEEGLKFMVYLQKENIIDESGMPKERFSAEFPKEGPSILRIQQVVRGDSAAYFCASSPRQDHPNYGYTFGSGTRLTVV.